This T cell receptor (beta chain) is from a study of T cell changes during pregnancy in multiple sclerosis (dated by TCRdb to 2018 to 2020). With respect to the entire study: Changes in the T cell repertoire over the course of pregnancy were examined in this study in women with multiple sclerosis.

Note on this clone: It has no known antigen specificity. Base qualities are missing; no much larger clone stands one base away.

Receptor amplification or capture employed the immunoSEQ multiplex PCR assay. TCRdb retrieved this table from immuneACCESS and kept in-frame rearrangements only. Not all clones are present; in checked studies, unresolved V genes account for under half, and no reason is known for the remainder. The sample has about 38,000 clones on record, about 87% of them singletons. About 0.53% of the sample is taken by the ten largest. From a lookup of the germline V gene, CDR1 and CDR2 are MRHNA and SNTAGT. The V end loses 4 bases and the J end loses 6 bases, and a stretch of 12 bases separates them. From the cysteine through the phenylalanine, the CDR3 covers 13 amino acids. CDR3 DNA only is kept here, 39 bases in frame from base 1.

This receptor was obtained from a female donor with multiple sclerosis, enrolled in a pregnancy study. The sequence joins TRBV6-4 to TRBJ1-2; the D segment could be TRBD1, given 5 matching bases. The sequenced sample was CD4+ T cells from peripheral blood mononuclear cells, obtained before pregnancy. The DNA reads TGTGCCAGCAGTGGAGGAGGGACGAATGGCTACACCTTC. Its protein is CASSGGGTNGYTF.